This T cell receptor (beta chain) was sequenced for a study of patients and donors after allogeneic stem cell transplantation. Each CDR3 protein is one row after TCRdb ran MiXCR on the RT-PCR reads. The repertoire holds about 160,000 distinct CDR3 sequences, 30% to 45% seen once, with 50% to 65% in the top ten. In this sample, this clonotype turned up a few times. V lost 7 bases, J lost 1 base, and 2 bases stayed unmatched. CDR3 size: 13 residues. Germline assignment: CDR1 SGHVS and CDR2 FNYEAQ. This TCR was recovered from a human donor who was either an allogeneic HSCT recipient or a stem cell or donor lymphocyte infusion donor (not recorded which). It is not recorded whose cells these are; they may come from a transplant donor. This chain joins TRBV7-6 and TRBJ1-1; 8 bases line up with TRBD1. The sample taken for sequencing was blood, either unsorted or a sorted T cell fraction (not recorded which). The CDR3 DNA reads TGTGCCAGCACCGGACAGGGGAACACTGAAGCTTTCTTT. Its protein product is CASTGQGNTEAFF. Complete variable domain (other parts from reference TRBV7-6 and TRBJ1-1): GAGVSQSPRYKVTKRGQDVALRCDPISGHVSLYWYRQALGQGPEFLTYFNYEAQQDKSGLPNDRFSAERPEGSISTLTIQRTEQRDSAMYRCASTGQGNTEAFFGQGTRLTVV.